This TCR beta chain was sequenced in a study of T cell repertoires in cytomegalovirus infection. In the study overall: A matching HLA type, together with CMV infection, was signaled by public TCR beta signatures. Broader study findings: Identification of carriers of CMV plus the relevant HLA was achieved through cumulative public TCR beta family frequency.

Ten or more counts support this clonotype. Antigen specificity is unknown. TCRdb reprocessed the reads via MiXCR and lists one record per CDR3 protein. The data show under 350,000 distinct CDR3 sequences, with roughly a tenth seen just once and around 2.5% held by the top ten. The sequencing input was PBMCs. The receptor's source is a human donor in good health (CMV status not recorded). Some clones in this sample may be carry-over from other donors' samples.

This CDR3 is CASSLGGGQGAQTQYF. CDR3 coding DNA: TGTGCCAGCAGCCTAGGGGGGGGACAGGGGGCTCAGACCCAGTACTTC. V usage is TRBV7-2 and J usage is TRBJ2-5, with 12 bases fitting TRBD1. The CDR3 has 16 amino acids. The germline V gene has CDR1 SGHTA and CDR2 FQGNSA. The V segment lost 5 bases and the J segment 6 bases; nucleotides outside the gene matches: 10.